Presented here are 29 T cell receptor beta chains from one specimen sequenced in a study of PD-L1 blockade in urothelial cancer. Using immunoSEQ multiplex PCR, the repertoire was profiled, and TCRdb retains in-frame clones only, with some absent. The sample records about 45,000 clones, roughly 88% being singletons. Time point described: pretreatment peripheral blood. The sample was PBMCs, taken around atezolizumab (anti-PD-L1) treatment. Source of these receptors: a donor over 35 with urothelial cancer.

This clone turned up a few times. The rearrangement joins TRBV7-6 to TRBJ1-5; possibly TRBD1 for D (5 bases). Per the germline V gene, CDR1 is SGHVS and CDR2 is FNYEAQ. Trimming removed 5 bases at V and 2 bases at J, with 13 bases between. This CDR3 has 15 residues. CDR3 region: CASSPAPTGNQPQHF. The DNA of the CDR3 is TGTGCCAGCAGCCCAGCCCCGACAGGCAATCAGCCCCAGCATTTT. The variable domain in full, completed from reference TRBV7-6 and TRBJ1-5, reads GAGVSQSPRYKVTKRGQDVALRCDPISGHVSLYWYRQALGQGPEFLTYFNYEAQQDKSGLPNDRFSAERPEGSISTLTIQRTEQRDSAMYRCASSPAPTGNQPQHFGDGTRLSIL.

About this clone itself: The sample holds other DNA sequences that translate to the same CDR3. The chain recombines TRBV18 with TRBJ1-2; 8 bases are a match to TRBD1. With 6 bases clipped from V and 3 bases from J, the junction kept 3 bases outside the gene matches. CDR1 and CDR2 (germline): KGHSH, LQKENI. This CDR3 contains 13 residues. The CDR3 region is CASSPDRDYGYTF. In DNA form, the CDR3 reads TGTGCCAGCTCGCCGGACAGGGACTATGGCTACACCTTC.

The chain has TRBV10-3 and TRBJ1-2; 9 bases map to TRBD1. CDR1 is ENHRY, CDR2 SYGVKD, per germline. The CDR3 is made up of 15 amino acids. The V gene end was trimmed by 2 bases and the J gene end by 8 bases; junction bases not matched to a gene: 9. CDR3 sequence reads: CAISERTGAEGGYTF. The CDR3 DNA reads TGTGCCATCAGTGAGCGGACAGGGGCGGAGGGGGGCTACACCTTC.

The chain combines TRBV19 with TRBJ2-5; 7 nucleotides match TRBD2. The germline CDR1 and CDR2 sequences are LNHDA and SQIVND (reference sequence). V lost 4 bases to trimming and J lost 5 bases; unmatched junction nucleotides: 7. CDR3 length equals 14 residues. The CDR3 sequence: CASSRSGGLETQYF. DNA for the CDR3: TGTGCCAGTAGTAGGTCGGGGGGTCTGGAGACCCAGTACTTC.

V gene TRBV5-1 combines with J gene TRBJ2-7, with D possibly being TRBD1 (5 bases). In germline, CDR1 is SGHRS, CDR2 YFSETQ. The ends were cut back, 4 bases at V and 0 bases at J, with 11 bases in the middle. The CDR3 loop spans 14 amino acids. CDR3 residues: CASSPQDNSYEQYF. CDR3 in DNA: TGCGCCAGCAGCCCACAGGACAACTCCTACGAGCAGTACTTC. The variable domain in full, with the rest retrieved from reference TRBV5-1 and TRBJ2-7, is KAGVTQTPRYLIKTRGQQVTLSCSPISGHRSVSWYQQTPGQGLQFLFEYFSETQRNKGNFPGRFSGRQFSNSRSEMNVSTLELGDSALYLCASSPQDNSYEQYFGPGTRLTVT.

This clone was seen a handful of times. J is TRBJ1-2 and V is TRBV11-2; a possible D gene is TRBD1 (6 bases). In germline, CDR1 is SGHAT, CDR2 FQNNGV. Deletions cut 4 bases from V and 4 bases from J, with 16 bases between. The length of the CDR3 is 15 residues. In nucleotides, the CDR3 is TGTGCCAGCAGCTCCCCGGGGGGCCTCCCCTATGGCTACACCTTC. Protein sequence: CASSSPGGLPYGYTF.

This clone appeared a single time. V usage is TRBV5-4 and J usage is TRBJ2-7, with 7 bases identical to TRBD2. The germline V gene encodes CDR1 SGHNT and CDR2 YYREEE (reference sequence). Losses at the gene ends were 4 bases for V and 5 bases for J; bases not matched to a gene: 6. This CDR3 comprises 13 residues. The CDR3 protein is CASSREAGDEQYF. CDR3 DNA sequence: TGTGCCAGCAGCCGGGAGGCGGGGGACGAGCAGTACTTC.

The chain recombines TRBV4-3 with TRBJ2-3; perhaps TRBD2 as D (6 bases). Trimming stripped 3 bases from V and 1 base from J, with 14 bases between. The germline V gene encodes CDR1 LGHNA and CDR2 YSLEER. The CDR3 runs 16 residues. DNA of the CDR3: TGCGCCAGCAGCCAGTCCCGGTTAGCGGGCACAGATACGCAGTATTTT. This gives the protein CASSQSRLAGTDTQYF.

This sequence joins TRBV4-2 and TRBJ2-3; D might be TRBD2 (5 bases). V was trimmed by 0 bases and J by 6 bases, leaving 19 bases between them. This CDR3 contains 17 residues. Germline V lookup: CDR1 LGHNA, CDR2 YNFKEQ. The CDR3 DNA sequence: TGTGCCAGCAGCCAAGAGCGAATGCGGGCCCCCGGGGATACGCAGTATTTT. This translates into CASSQERMRAPGDTQYF.

The CDR3 DNA is TGTGCCAGCAGCCTCAGGGGCGGTGAGCAGTACTTC. It specifies CASSLRGGEQYF. V gene TRBV9 combines with J gene TRBJ2-7; possible D gene TRBD1, 6 bases. The germline CDR1 and CDR2 sequences are SGDLS and YYNGEE. CDR3 size: 12 residues. V was pared by 4 bases and J by 7 bases, with 12 bases between.

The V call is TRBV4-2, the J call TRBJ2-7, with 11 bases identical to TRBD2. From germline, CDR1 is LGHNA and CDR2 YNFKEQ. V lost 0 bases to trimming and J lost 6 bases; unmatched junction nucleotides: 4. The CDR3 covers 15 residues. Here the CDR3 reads CASSQDGLAGGEQYF. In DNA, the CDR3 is TGTGCCAGCAGCCAAGATGGCCTAGCGGGAGGCGAGCAGTACTTC.

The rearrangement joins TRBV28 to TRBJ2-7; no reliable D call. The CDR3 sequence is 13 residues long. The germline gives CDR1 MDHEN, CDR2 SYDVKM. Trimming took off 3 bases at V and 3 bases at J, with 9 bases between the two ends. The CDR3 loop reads CASSFLPYYEQYF. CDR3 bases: TGTGCCAGCAGTTTTCTCCCCTACTACGAGCAGTACTTC.

CDR3 coding DNA: TGTGCCAGCCCCCATTGGGCTAGCGACCCGGCGGGCTCCTACAATGAGCAGTTCTTC. Its translation is CASPHWASDPAGSYNEQFF. The chain uses TRBV27 and TRBJ2-1, with D possibly TRBD2 on 6 matching bases. The CDR3 is made up of 19 amino acids. V dropped 8 bases and J dropped 0 bases, with 26 bases sitting between them. Germline values: CDR1 MNHEY, CDR2 SMNVEV (reference sequence).

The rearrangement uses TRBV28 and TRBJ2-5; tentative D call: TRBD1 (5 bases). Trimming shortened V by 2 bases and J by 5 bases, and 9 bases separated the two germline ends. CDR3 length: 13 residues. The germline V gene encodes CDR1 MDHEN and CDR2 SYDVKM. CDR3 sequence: CASSLGALETQYF. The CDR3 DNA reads TGTGCCAGCAGTTTAGGGGCTTTGGAGACCCAGTACTTC. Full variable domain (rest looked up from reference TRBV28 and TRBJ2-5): DVKVTQSSRYLVKRTGEKVFLECVQDMDHENMFWYRQDPGLGLRLIYFSYDVKMKEKGDIPEGYSVSREKKERFSLILESASTNQTSMYLCASSLGALETQYFGPGTRLLVL.

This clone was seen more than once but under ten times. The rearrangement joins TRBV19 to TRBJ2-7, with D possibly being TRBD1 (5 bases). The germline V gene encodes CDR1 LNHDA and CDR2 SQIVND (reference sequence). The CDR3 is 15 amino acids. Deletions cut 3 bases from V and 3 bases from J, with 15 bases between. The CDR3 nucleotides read TGTGCCAGTAGTATGGTCTCGACAGCCGACTACGAGCAGTACTTC. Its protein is CASSMVSTADYEQYF.

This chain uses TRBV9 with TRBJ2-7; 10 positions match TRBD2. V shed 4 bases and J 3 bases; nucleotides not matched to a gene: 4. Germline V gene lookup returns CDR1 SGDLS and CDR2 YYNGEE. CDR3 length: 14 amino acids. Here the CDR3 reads CASSPGLASYEQYF. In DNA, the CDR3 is TGTGCCAGCAGCCCGGGACTAGCGAGCTACGAGCAGTACTTC.

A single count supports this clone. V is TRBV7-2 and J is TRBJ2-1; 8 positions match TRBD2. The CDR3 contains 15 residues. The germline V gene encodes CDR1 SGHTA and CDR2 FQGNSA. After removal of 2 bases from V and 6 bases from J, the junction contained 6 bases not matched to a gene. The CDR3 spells CASSLTRLAGNEQFF. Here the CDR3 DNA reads TGTGCCAGCAGCTTAACCCGGCTAGCGGGCAATGAGCAGTTCTTC.

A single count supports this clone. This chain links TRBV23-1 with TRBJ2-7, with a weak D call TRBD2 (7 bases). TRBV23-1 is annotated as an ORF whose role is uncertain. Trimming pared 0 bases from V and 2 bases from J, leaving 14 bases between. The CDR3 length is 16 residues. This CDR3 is CASSQSGGAGTYEQYF. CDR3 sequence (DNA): TGCGCCAGCAGTCAATCGGGGGGGGCGGGCACCTACGAGCAGTACTTC.

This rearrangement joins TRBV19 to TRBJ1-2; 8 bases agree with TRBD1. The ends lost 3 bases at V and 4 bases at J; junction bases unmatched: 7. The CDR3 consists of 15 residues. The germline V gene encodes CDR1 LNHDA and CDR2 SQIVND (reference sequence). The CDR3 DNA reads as TGTGCCAGTAGTATGGACAGGGTGCGAGGCTATGGCTACACCTTC. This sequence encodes CASSMDRVRGYGYTF.

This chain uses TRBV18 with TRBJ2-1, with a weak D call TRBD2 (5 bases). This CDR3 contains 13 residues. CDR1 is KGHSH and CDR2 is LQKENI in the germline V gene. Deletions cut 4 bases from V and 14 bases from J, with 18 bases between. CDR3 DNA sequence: TGTGCCAGCTCACGGGCGGAGGTGGAGTATGAGTTCTTC. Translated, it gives CASSRAEVEYEFF.

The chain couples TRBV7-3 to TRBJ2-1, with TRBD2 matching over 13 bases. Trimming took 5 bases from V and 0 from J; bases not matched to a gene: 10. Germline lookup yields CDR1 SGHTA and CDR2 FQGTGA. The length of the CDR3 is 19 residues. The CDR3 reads CASSPTGTSGASSYNEQFF. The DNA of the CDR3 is TGTGCCAGCAGCCCAACCGGGACTAGCGGGGCCAGCTCCTACAATGAGCAGTTCTTC.

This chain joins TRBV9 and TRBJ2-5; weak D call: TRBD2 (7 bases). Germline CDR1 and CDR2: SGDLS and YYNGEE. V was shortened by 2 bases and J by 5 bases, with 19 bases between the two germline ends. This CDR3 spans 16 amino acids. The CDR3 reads CASSVGGGGNGETQYF. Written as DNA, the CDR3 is TGTGCCAGCAGCGTCGGGGGCGGGGGAAACGGGGAGACCCAGTACTTC. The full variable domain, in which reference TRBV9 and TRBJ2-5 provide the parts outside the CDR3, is DSGVTQTPKHLITATGQRVTLRCSPRSGDLSVYWYQQSLDQGLQFLIQYYNGEERAKGNILERFSAQQFPDLHSELNLSSLELGDSALYFCASSVGGGGNGETQYFGPGTRLLVL.

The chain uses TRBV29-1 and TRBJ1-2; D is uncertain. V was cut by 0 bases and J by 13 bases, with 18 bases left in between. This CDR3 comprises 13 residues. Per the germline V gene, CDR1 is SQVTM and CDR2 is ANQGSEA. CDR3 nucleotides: TGCAGCGTTGAAGAGGCGGGCATACCCAGAGCCACCTTC. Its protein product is CSVEEAGIPRATF.

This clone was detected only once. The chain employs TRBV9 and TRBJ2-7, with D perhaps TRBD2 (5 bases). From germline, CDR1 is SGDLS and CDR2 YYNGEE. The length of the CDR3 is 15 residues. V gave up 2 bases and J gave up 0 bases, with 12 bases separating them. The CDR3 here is CASSVHSGSSYEQYF. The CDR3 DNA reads TGTGCCAGCAGCGTGCACAGCGGAAGCTCCTACGAGCAGTACTTC.

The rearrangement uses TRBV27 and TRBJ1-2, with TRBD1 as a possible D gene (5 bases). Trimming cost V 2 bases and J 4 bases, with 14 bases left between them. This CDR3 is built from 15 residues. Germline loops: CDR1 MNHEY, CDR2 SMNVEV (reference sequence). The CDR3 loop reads CASSLKGQTVYGYTF. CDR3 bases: TGTGCCAGCAGTTTAAAGGGCCAGACAGTCTATGGCTACACCTTC.

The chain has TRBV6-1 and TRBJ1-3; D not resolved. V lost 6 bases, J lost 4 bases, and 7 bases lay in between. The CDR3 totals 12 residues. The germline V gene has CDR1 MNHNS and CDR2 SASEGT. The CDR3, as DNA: TGTGCCAGCAGGGAGGGCGGAAACACCATATATTTT. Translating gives CASREGGNTIYF.

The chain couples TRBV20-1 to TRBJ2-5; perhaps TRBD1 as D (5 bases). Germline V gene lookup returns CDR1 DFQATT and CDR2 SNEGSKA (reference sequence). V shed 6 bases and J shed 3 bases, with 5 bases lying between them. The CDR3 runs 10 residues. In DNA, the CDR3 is TGCAGTGCCAGGGAAGAGACCCAGTACTTC. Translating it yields CSAREETQYF.

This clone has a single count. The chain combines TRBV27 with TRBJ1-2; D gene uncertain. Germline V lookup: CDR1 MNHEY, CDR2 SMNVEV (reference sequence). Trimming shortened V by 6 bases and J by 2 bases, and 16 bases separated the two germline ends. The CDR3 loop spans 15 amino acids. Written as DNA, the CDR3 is TGTGCCAGCAGCCGACCTCCCCCGGGGAACTATGGCTACACCTTC. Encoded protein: CASSRPPPGNYGYTF.

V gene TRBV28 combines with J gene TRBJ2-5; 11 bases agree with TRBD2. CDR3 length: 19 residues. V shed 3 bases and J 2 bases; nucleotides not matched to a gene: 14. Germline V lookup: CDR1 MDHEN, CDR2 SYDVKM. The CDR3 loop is CASSLGPTSGSGGQETQYF. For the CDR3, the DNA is TGTGCCAGCAGTTTGGGGCCAACTAGCGGGAGCGGGGGACAAGAGACCCAGTACTTC.